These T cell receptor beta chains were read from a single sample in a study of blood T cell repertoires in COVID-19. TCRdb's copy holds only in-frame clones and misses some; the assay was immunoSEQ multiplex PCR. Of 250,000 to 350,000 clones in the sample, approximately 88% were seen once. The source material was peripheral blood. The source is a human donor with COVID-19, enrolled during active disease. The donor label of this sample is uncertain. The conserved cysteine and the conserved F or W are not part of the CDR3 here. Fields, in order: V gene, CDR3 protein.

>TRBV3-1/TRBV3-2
ASTRPGNTEAF
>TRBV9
ASSSGTGIHEQY
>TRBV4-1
ASSQAGFPAQNEQF
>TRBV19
ASGKQGNTEAF
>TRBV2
ASRIGLAHEQY
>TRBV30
AWSKGHSSGNTIY
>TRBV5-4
ASSLGEGFPSNSPLH
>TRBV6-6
ASSKDSPSSYNEQF
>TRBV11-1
ASSLLQGPYNEQF
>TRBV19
ASIGALNTEAF
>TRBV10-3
AIMRTSDSYEQY
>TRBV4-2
ASSQVSGGVTDTQY
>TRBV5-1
ASSLANQGITGELF
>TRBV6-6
ASRMTLGGEAF
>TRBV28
ASSSLIDSFSYEQY
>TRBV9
ASSPFERGPTGELF
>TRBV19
ASSKTGQGEYEQY
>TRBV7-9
ASHPQVTDTQY
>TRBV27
ASSSPTSSAAQY
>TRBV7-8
ASSRGQGNPLLLH
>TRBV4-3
ASSQRWAGDEQF
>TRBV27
ASSLSGTGGVIQY
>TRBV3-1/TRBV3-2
ASSQPGGKLF
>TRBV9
ASSVIGIRDNEQF
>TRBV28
ASSLRTTGRNQPQH
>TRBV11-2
ASSSSGSEQF
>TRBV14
ASSQEIREQY
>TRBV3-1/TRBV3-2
ASSQGRQPSYEQY
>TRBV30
AWSGNINSPLH
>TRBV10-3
AISGGTGEGEQY
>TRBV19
ASSMGGENTEAF
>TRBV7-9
ASGRVDQPQH
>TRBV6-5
ASGRGGGNNEQF
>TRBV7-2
ASSLEAGRWANEKLF
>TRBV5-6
ASSSWREGSLQETQY
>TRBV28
ASSPPGSYEQY
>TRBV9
ASSPAGNSPLH
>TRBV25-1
ASSLPGQIGNTIY
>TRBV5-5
ASSLVAGFEKLF
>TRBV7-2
ASSLEGQGTYEQY
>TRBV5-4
ASSLDKPYEQY
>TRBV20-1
SASPTENFGYT
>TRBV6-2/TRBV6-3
ASSYGGSPYTEAF
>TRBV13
ASSLKPGELF
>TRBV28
ASSLPGGSPLH
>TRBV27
ASRPQGAVVYGYT
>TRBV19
ASSTGRGGQPQH
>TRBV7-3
ASQLAGVDTGELF
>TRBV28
ASTKSGYNEQF
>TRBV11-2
ASSPTRSGEQY
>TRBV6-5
ASAILEAF
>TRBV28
ASSSTGTGLVEQF
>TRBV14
ASSQAGGSPLH
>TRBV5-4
ASRNGQGDYNEQF
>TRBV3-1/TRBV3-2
ASSQWRTNSGANVLT
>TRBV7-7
ASSLGRPSHTGELF